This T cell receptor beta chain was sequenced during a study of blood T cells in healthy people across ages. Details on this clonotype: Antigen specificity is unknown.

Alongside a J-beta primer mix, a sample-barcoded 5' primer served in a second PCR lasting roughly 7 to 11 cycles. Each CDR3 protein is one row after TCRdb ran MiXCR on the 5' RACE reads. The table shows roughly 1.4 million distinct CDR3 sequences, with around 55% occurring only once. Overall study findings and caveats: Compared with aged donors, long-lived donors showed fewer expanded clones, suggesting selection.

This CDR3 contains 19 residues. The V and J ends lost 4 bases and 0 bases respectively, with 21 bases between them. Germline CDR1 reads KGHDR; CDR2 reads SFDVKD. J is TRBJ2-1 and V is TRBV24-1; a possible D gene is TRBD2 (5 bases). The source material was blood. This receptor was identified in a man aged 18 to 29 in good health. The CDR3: CATSDGVYPAPSSYNEQFF. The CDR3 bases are TGTGCCACCAGTGACGGGGTCTACCCCGCACCGAGCTCCTACAATGAGCAGTTCTTC.